Included here is one T cell receptor beta chain sequence, with context. What it recognizes is unknown. This record belongs to a study of T cell responses to AZD1222 COVID-19 vaccine. General study results and limits: Donors were chiefly white British, with a greater number of females, and clonal diversity was perhaps underestimated.

Libraries were prepared by immunoSEQ multiplex PCR; TCRdb keeps only in-frame clonotypes and omits some of them. This table holds some 130,000 clones, over 65% found once. This material consisted of peripheral blood, taken on day 0 of AZD1222 vaccination. This sequence was found in an adult in good health.

The CDR3: CASSQTSGGSPFF. CDR3 DNA sequence: TGTGCCAGCAGCCAAACTAGCGGGGGAAGTCCGTTCTTC. V gene TRBV3-1 (or the pseudogene TRBV3-2) combines with J gene TRBJ2-1; 11 bases agree with TRBD2. Germline CDR1 LGHDT, CDR2 YNNKEL (reference sequence). The CDR3 length is 13 residues. J lost 15 bases, V lost 2 bases, and 6 bases had no gene match.